A single sample is the source of the 28 T cell receptor beta chains below, sequenced in a study of CD8 T cells in Susac syndrome. Reverse transcription of about 0.5 to 1 ug RNA used random hexamers. TCRdb reprocessed the immunoSEQ multiplex PCR reads with MiXCR, giving one entry per CDR3 protein. There are 150,000 to 160,000 distinct CDR3 sequences in the sample; roughly 96% occur only once, and over 0.12% lies in the top ten. The specimen was CD8+ T cells from PBMCs. All receptors derive from a human donor with multiple sclerosis.

This rearrangement joins TRBV6-5 to TRBJ1-2; 10 positions match TRBD1. V lost 2 bases and J lost 3; bases outside the gene matches: 6. The germline CDR1 and CDR2 sequences are MNHEY and SVGAGI. There are 16 residues in the CDR3. For the CDR3, the DNA is TGTGCCAGCAGTTACAACCGGGACAGGGGTGACTATGGCTACACCTTC. This codes for CASSYNRDRGDYGYTF.

The V and J genes are TRBV29-1 and TRBJ2-1; D ambiguous. Per germline, CDR1 SQVTM and CDR2 ANQGSEA. The CDR3 length is 15 residues. The ends were cut back, 6 bases at V and 6 bases at J, with 21 bases in the middle. DNA of the CDR3: TGCAGCGTCAAAGGTGGCCTAGGCGGCCTCAATGAGCAGTTCTTC. Translating it yields CSVKGGLGGLNEQFF.

The V call is TRBV16, the J call TRBJ1-1; 7 bases agree with TRBD1. V lost 8 bases, J lost 1 base, and 7 bases stayed unmatched. Germline assignment: CDR1 KGHSY and CDR2 FQNENV. This CDR3 region has 14 residues. In DNA form, the CDR3 reads TGTGCCAGCGGGGAGTCAGGGGGGAACACTGAAGCTTTCTTT. Translation: CASGESGGNTEAFF. Supplemented by reference TRBV16 and TRBJ1-1, the full variable domain reads GEEVAQTPKHLVRGEGQKAKLYCAPIKGHSYVFWYQQVLKNEFKFLISFQNENVFDETGMPKERFSAKCLPNSPCSLEIQATKLEDSAVYFCASGESGGNTEAFFGQGTRLTVV.

The CDR3 DNA reads as TGCGCCAGCAGCTCCCGGGCCGTGGGGTTTTGGGATACGCAGTATTTT. Translated: CASSSRAVGFWDTQYF. V gene TRBV5-1 combines with J gene TRBJ2-3; D remains ambiguous. The germline V gene has CDR1 SGHRS and CDR2 YFSETQ. The CDR3 has 16 residues. V lost 3 bases and J 6 bases, leaving 20 bases between the germline ends.

This clonotype was seen more than once but under ten times. The chain recombines TRBV6-1 with TRBJ2-7, with D possibly called TRBD1 or TRBD2 (5 bases each). Germline V gene data show CDR1 as MNHNS and CDR2 as SASEGT. V was clipped by 10 bases and J by 2 bases, with 21 bases between them. The CDR3 has 15 amino acids. The CDR3 nucleotides read TGTGCCACCCAACTACCAGGGCCGGGGCCCTACGAGCAGTACTTC. It is translated as CATQLPGPGPYEQYF.

The gene calls are TRBV4-1 and TRBJ2-1, with D maybe TRBD2 (5 bases). CDR1 and CDR2 (germline): MGHRA, YSYEKL. Trimming cost V 1 base and J 7 bases, with 8 bases left between them. This CDR3 has 13 residues. The CDR3 region has the DNA TGCGCCAGCAGCCAAGTCGGGGTGAATGAGCAGTTCTTC. As protein: CASSQVGVNEQFF.

The V gene is TRBV7-2, the J gene TRBJ2-7, with D uncertain. CDR3 size: 11 residues. Germline loops: CDR1 SGHTA, CDR2 FQGNSA. Between the trimmed V and J ends, which lost 5 bases and 4 bases, there was a span of 6 bases. CDR3 residues: CASSHCYEQYV. As DNA, the CDR3 is TGTGCCAGCAGCCACTGTTACGAGCAGTACGTC.

This chain links TRBV27 with TRBJ2-3, with D possibly TRBD2 on 6 matching bases. Trimming took off 5 bases at V and 4 bases at J, with 13 bases between the two ends. Germline V gene data show CDR1 as MNHEY and CDR2 as SMNVEV (reference sequence). The CDR3 has 14 residues. CDR3 amino acids: CASSLRWGADTQYF. CDR3 in DNA: TGTGCCAGCAGTCTCCGTTGGGGGGCAGATACGCAGTATTTT.

V is TRBV9 and J is TRBJ1-5; TRBD1 agrees at 7 bases. Germline trimming cut 3 bases from V and 2 bases from J; bases unmatched to any gene: 5. Germline values: CDR1 SGDLS, CDR2 YYNGEE. This CDR3 contains 15 residues. The CDR3 is CASSATGFGNQPQHF. DNA for the CDR3: TGTGCCAGCAGCGCGACAGGGTTTGGCAATCAGCCCCAGCATTTT.

V gene TRBV2 combines with J gene TRBJ2-2, with TRBD2 identical over 10 bases. V gave up 2 bases and J gave up 6 bases; unmatched junction bases: 6. Germline V gene data show CDR1 as SNHLY and CDR2 as FYNNEI. CDR3 length equals 16 residues. CDR3 DNA sequence: TGTGCCAGCAGTGAAACGGTAGCGGGGGGCGCCGGGGAGCTGTTTTTT. Translating gives CASSETVAGGAGELFF.

The V and J genes are TRBV20-1 and TRBJ1-1; 8 bases align to TRBD1. This CDR3 spans 14 amino acids. Per the germline V gene, CDR1 is DFQATT and CDR2 is SNEGSKA (reference sequence). With V trimmed by 3 bases and J by 4 bases, 7 bases remained unmatched. The DNA for the CDR3 is TGCAGTGCTAGTTTTACAGGGGGGTCCACTGAAGCTTTCTTT. Protein sequence: CSASFTGGSTEAFF.

The chain has TRBV2 and TRBJ2-5, with D possibly TRBD2 on 6 matching bases. Trimming stripped 11 bases from V and 2 bases from J, with 12 bases between. This CDR3 has 12 residues. The germline V gene encodes CDR1 SNHLY and CDR2 FYNNEI. CDR3 nucleotide sequence: TGTGCCGACGCGGGGATACAAGAGACCCAGTACTTC. Translating gives CADAGIQETQYF.

This clonotype was seen once. The chain is built from TRBV4-2 and TRBJ2-5, with D tentatively TRBD2 (5 bases). With 3 bases removed from V and 0 bases from J, the gap between germline ends came to 14 bases. This CDR3 region has 16 residues. Germline CDR1 is LGHNA and CDR2 is YNFKEQ. The CDR3 coding sequence is TGTGCCAGCAGCCAGGTCCCAGCGGCCTACCAAGAGACCCAGTACTTC. It translates to CASSQVPAAYQETQYF.

This chain links TRBV18 with TRBJ2-5; D gene unclear. The CDR3 runs 12 residues. Germline V gene data show CDR1 as KGHSH and CDR2 as LQKENI. The V end lost 0 bases, the J end lost 5 bases, and 4 bases lay between the germline ends. The CDR3 region is CASSPPGETQYF. CDR3 nucleotide sequence: TGTGCCAGCTCACCACCGGGGGAGACCCAGTACTTC. The full variable domain, with the rest looked up from reference TRBV18 and TRBJ2-5, is NAGVMQNPRHLVRRRGQEARLRCSPMKGHSHVYWYRQLPEEGLKFMVYLQKENIIDESGMPKERFSAEFPKEGPSILRIQQVVRGDSAAYFCASSPPGETQYFGPGTRLLVL.

This chain uses TRBV9 with TRBJ1-1, with D possibly TRBD1 on 6 matching bases. V was clipped by 4 bases and J by 1 base, with 14 bases between them. CDR1 and CDR2 (germline): SGDLS, YYNGEE. This CDR3 contains 15 residues. CDR3 coding DNA: TGTGCCAGCAGCCACCGACTGACAGGGAACACTGAAGCTTTCTTT. It yields the protein CASSHRLTGNTEAFF.

The chain uses TRBV20-1 and TRBJ1-1; the D is unclear. CDR1 and CDR2 from the germline V gene are DFQATT and SNEGSKA (reference sequence). V lost 2 bases and J lost 5, with 6 bases in between. This CDR3 has 11 residues. The chain's CDR3 is CSARQETEAFF. In DNA, the CDR3 is TGCAGTGCTAGACAGGAAACTGAAGCTTTCTTT.

This rearrangement joins TRBV24-1 to TRBJ1-1; D is uncertain. Germline-derived CDR1 and CDR2 are KGHDR and SFDVKD. The V end lost 8 bases, the J end lost 1 base, and 13 bases lay between the germline ends. The CDR3 contains 14 residues. The CDR3 DNA reads as TGTGCCACCACGGGTTTTCGCGGGAACACTGAAGCTTTCTTT. Protein product: CATTGFRGNTEAFF.

The chain joins TRBV27 to TRBJ1-2, with D unresolved. CDR1 is MNHEY and CDR2 is SMNVEV in the germline V gene (reference sequence). The CDR3 is made up of 16 amino acids. V shed 4 bases and J shed 6 bases, with 21 bases lying between them. The CDR3 spells CASSSSSGQRVNGYTF. The CDR3 DNA reads TGTGCCAGCAGTTCCTCTTCGGGTCAGAGGGTTAATGGCTACACCTTC.

This chain joins TRBV5-1 and TRBJ2-5; D might be TRBD1 or TRBD2, each matching 6 bases. The CDR3 is 15 amino acids. Germline-derived CDR1 and CDR2 are SGHRS and YFSETQ. V was pared by 3 bases and J by 1 base, with 13 bases between. DNA for the CDR3: TGCGCCAGCAGCTCTTGGGGGGCTCCCCAAGAGACCCAGTACTTC. Protein sequence: CASSSWGAPQETQYF.

The rearrangement joins TRBV9 to TRBJ1-1, with D uncertain. This CDR3 has 15 residues. Germline CDR1 reads SGDLS; CDR2 reads YYNGEE. Trimming removed 0 bases at V and 3 bases at J, with 12 bases between. CDR3 nucleotides: TGTGCCAGCAGCGTAGTTGGAGGGTGGGACACTGAAGCTTTCTTT. Amino acid sequence: CASSVVGGWDTEAFF.

The chain couples TRBV20-1 to TRBJ1-2; D remains ambiguous. This CDR3 is 10 amino acids long. CDR1 is DFQATT and CDR2 is SNEGSKA in the germline V gene (reference sequence). Trimming took off 5 bases at V and 7 bases at J, with 8 bases between the two ends. The CDR3 coding sequence is TGCAGTGCTCCCACGGGTGGCTACACCTTC. It specifies CSAPTGGYTF.

The chain joins TRBV7-9 to TRBJ2-3; 9 bases match TRBD1. Germline CDR1 and CDR2: SEHNR and FQNEAQ (reference sequence). V lost 5 bases, J lost 3 bases, and 6 bases stayed unmatched. This CDR3 has 15 residues. DNA for the CDR3: TGTGCCAGCAGCCCCACAGGGGGCCAAACAGATACGCAGTATTTT. This encodes CASSPTGGQTDTQYF.

The gene calls are TRBV30 and TRBJ1-1; the D is unclear. This CDR3 has 12 amino acids. The germline V and J ends were trimmed by 8 bases and 5 bases, with 15 bases remaining between them. Germline-derived CDR1 and CDR2 are GTSNPN and SVGIG (reference sequence). CDR3 amino acids: CATTGGGTEAFF. CDR3 coding DNA: TGTGCCACAACCGGTGGAGGAACTGAAGCTTTCTTT.

This clonotype was seen a single time. J is TRBJ1-4 and V is TRBV7-2; D gene uncertain. Germline CDR1 reads SGHTA; CDR2 reads FQGNSA. V was trimmed by 1 base and J by 11 bases, leaving 17 bases between them. There are 15 residues in the CDR3. The CDR3 reads CASSLVAGDAGKLFF. Here the CDR3 DNA reads TGTGCCAGCAGCTTAGTTGCAGGCGATGCGGGGAAACTGTTTTTT.

The V call is TRBV27, the J call TRBJ1-5; 7 nucleotides match TRBD1. The V segment lost 5 bases and the J segment 5 bases; nucleotides outside the gene matches: 6. CDR1 is MNHEY, CDR2 SMNVEV, per germline (reference sequence). The CDR3 sequence is 14 residues long. Here the CDR3 reads CASSQYRGDQPQHF. For the CDR3, the DNA is TGTGCCAGCAGTCAATACAGGGGTGATCAGCCCCAGCATTTT.

The CDR3 spells CSARVGLNTEAFF. The CDR3 DNA sequence: TGCAGTGCTAGAGTAGGGCTAAACACTGAAGCTTTCTTT. This chain joins TRBV20-1 and TRBJ1-1; D remains ambiguous. The CDR3 length is 13 residues. Germline CDR1 is DFQATT and CDR2 is SNEGSKA (reference sequence). V was clipped by 1 base and J by 2 bases, with 8 bases between them.

CDR3 bases: TGTGCCTGGGACGAAGGAGGCACTGAAGCTTTCTTT. Its protein product is CAWDEGGTEAFF. The rearrangement uses TRBV30 and TRBJ1-1, with D hard to call. The CDR3 runs to 12 residues. Germline lookup yields CDR1 GTSNPN and CDR2 SVGIG (reference sequence). Trimming removed 5 bases from V and 4 bases from J, with 11 bases in between.

This chain connects TRBV2 to TRBJ2-3; 7 nucleotides align to TRBD1. CDR3 size: 15 residues. Unmatched junction bases numbered 10, after V lost 8 bases and J lost 2 bases. The germline CDR1 and CDR2 sequences are SNHLY and FYNNEI. The CDR3 DNA reads TGTGCCAGCCATGGACAGGAACCCCTCACAGATACGCAGTATTTT. Protein: CASHGQEPLTDTQYF.